This TCR beta chain emerged from a study of blood T cell repertoires in COVID-19. Across the whole study: Acute and convalescent COVID-19 specimens originated in the United States, Italy and Spain. The analysed material was cDNA or gDNA that came from T cells, B-cell-depleted T cells, or PBMCs.

CDR3 length: 16 residues. CDR1 and CDR2 (germline): SGHKS, YYEKEE (reference sequence). Method: immunoSEQ multiplex PCR; TCRdb's copy keeps in-frame clones and lacks some. The sample holds just under 350,000 clones; 88% are singletons and the top ten take 5.5% to 7.5%. On this clone itself: The germline gene is not matched at one end of the junction; a read error may be the cause.

This receptor was identified in a woman in her 70s with COVID-19, enrolled during active disease. The chain combines TRBV5-5 with TRBJ2-2; 13 bases are a match to TRBD2. The sample comprised peripheral blood. In DNA form, the CDR3 reads TGTGCCAGCAGTTTGGTTACTAGCGGGGGGGCCGGGGAGCTGTTTTTT. It encodes CASSLVTSGGAGELFF.